The T cell receptor (beta chain) described here comes from a study of shared clonotypes between healthy human individuals. Overall study findings and caveats: The sole specimen, blood, was sampled, and tissue repertoires likely differ. Naive subsets generally exceeded memory subsets in estimated richness. When naive CD4 clonotypes were compared across a handful of donors, about 4.8% were shared.

Comment on this clone: Its specificity is unknown.

Using immunoSEQ multiplex PCR, the repertoire was profiled, and TCRdb retains in-frame clones only, with some absent. Found here are roughly 1,500,000 clones, approximately 98.5% of them singletons; the top ten hold 0.36%. Per germline, CDR1 SGDLS and CDR2 YYNGEE. This CDR3 has 15 amino acids. With 0 bases removed from V and 3 bases from J, the gap between germline ends came to 12 bases. CD45RA-negative memory and CD45RA+ naive subsets were split from the CD4+ cells. The source is a man aged 25-45 years in good health. Sample: naive CD4+ T cells sorted from blood. Subset of the sample: CD45RA+ positively selected. This chain links TRBV9 with TRBJ2-5, with D maybe TRBD2 (6 bases). This chain's CDR3 is CASSVEGREEETQYF. CDR3 bases: TGTGCCAGCAGCGTAGAGGGTAGGGAGGAAGAGACCCAGTACTTC.